One T cell receptor (beta chain) is described in this entry. This specimen comes from a study of sequential checkpoint blockade in melanoma. Study summary: Over 20 patients had matched tumor biopsies before treatment and at week 13 after nivolumab or ipilimumab alone.

Treatment: randomized to nivolumab then ipilimumab (arm A) or the reverse (arm B). Measured with immunoSEQ multiplex PCR; TCRdb has only the in-frame clones, and not every one. The sample holds roughly 3,200 clones, about 20% seen once. This CDR3 contains 16 residues. V shed 3 bases and J shed 0 bases, with 11 bases lying between them. CDR1 is WSHSY, CDR2 SAAADI, per germline. This clonotype originated in a human donor with melanoma. This sequence joins TRBV10-2 and TRBJ2-2, with D perhaps matching TRBD1 (6 bases). Here the sequenced sample was tumor tissue (inferred from file names), taken from a patient given nivolumab and ipilimumab in sequence. The CDR3 loop reads CASSDPGQSNTGELFF. CDR3 sequence (DNA): TGCGCCAGCAGTGATCCTGGACAGTCGAACACCGGGGAGCTGTTTTTT.